These T cell receptor beta chains were read from a single sample in a study of response to subunit inactivated influenza vaccine. TCRdb reprocessed the RT-PCR reads with MiXCR, giving one entry per CDR3 protein. The table includes hundreds of thousands of distinct CDR3 sequences, over 25% detected once. The source was CD4+ T cells sorted from PBMCs, collected 5 to 6 days after vaccination. The source of these receptors is a man aged 45-60 years who received an inactivated influenza vaccine. Both conserved end residues are part of each CDR3. The D gene is left open where the match is weak. A clone size is listed for some rows: how often the clone was seen (once, few, many), or a class if it is expanded.

j_call,d_call,v_call,clone_size,cdr3_nt,cdr3_aa
TRBJ2-7,TRBD2,TRBV6-1,once,TGTGCCAGCAGCGCCACCGGGACTAGCGGTTGGGCCTACGAGCAGTACTTC,CASSATGTSGWAYEQYF
TRBJ2-2,-,TRBV29-1,-,TGCAGCGTTGCGGCAGCGAACACCGGGGAGCTGTTTTTT,CSVAAANTGELFF
TRBJ1-4,-,TRBV5-5,-,TGTGCCAGCAGTTTAGAGTTGACTAATGAAAAACTGTTTTTT,CASSLELTNEKLFF
TRBJ1-1,-,TRBV12-3/TRBV12-4,-,TGTGCCAGCAGTGTCCAGGGTTTAGGGAACACTGAAGCTTTCTTT,CASSVQGLGNTEAFF
TRBJ1-3,-,TRBV20-1,-,TGCAGTGCTGCTTCGAATCTTGGAAACACCATATATTTT,CSAASNLGNTIYF
TRBJ2-1,TRBD1,TRBV29-1,few,TGCAGCGTTCAGAATCCTCACAGGGGAATTGAGCAGTTCTTC,CSVQNPHRGIEQFF
TRBJ2-5,TRBD2,TRBV12-3/TRBV12-4,-,TGTGCCAGCAGTACGATAGCGGGGGACCCCCAGTACTTC,CASSTIAGDPQYF
TRBJ2-3,-,TRBV4-3,few,TGCGCCAGCAGCCAAGTTCCGGGGGATACGCAGTATTTT,CASSQVPGDTQYF
TRBJ1-5,-,TRBV6-5,few,TGTGCCAGCAGTTACGGGCGACGAGAGCCCCAGCATTTT,CASSYGRREPQHF
TRBJ2-1,TRBD2,TRBV12-3/TRBV12-4,few,TGTGCCAGCAGTTTTGGGGGACTAGCAGATTACAATGAGCAGTTCTTC,CASSFGGLADYNEQFF
TRBJ1-1,-,TRBV5-1,-,TGCGCCAGCAGCTCCTTAGGGGCGAACACTGAAGCTTTCTTT,CASSSLGANTEAFF
TRBJ2-4,TRBD1,TRBV24-1,-,TGTGCCACCAGTGACCCGACAGGGGCGGCCAAAAACATTCAGTACTTC,CATSDPTGAAKNIQYF
TRBJ2-7,-,TRBV20-1,many,TGCAGTGCTAGTCTGCCAGTCTTCCCCTACGAGCAGTACTTC,CSASLPVFPYEQYF
TRBJ2-7,-,TRBV4-3,-,TGCGCCAGCAGCCAAGAACAGGTGTCCTACGAGCAGTACTTC,CASSQEQVSYEQYF
TRBJ2-5,-,TRBV5-1,many,TGCGCCAGCAGCCCCGACGGGGCCAGACAGGAGACCCAGTACTTC,CASSPDGARQETQYF
TRBJ2-2,-,TRBV9,-,TGTGCCAGCAGCGTAGGTGGAGGCCGTACCGGGGAGCTGTTTTTT,CASSVGGGRTGELFF
TRBJ2-7,-,TRBV7-9,many,TGTGCCAGCAGCTTAGCGATCGACAGCTTAAGCTCCTACGAGCAGTACTTC,CASSLAIDSLSSYEQYF
TRBJ2-1,-,TRBV12-3/TRBV12-4,once,TGTGCCAGCAGTCCCGTGACTGGAGGGGAGCAGTTCTTC,CASSPVTGGEQFF
TRBJ2-1,TRBD1,TRBV4-1,-,TGCGCCAGCAGCCACCCGGACAGGGGCAATGAGCAGTTCTTC,CASSHPDRGNEQFF
TRBJ2-1,-,TRBV4-1,-,TGCGCCAGCAGCCCACCCCCCAGGAGGGGCCCCTACAATGAGCAGTTCTTC,CASSPPPRRGPYNEQFF
TRBJ2-2,-,TRBV7-2,many,TGTGCCAGCAGTCGAGCGAACACCGGGGAGCTGTTTTTT,CASSRANTGELFF
TRBJ2-1,-,TRBV20-1,-,TGCAGTGCTAGAGATTCCCTCCGCAGCTACAATGAGCAGTTCTTC,CSARDSLRSYNEQFF
TRBJ2-7,TRBD1,TRBV27,-,TGTGCCAGCAGTCGACAGGGTGGCGAGCAGTACTTC,CASSRQGGEQYF
TRBJ2-1,-,TRBV4-1,-,TGCGCCAGCAGCCAAGATAGGGTTCAGTTCTTC,CASSQDRVQFF
TRBJ1-6,TRBD1,TRBV4-1,few,TGCGCCAGCAGCCAGTGGGACAGTAATTCACCCCTCCACTTT,CASSQWDSNSPLHF
TRBJ2-6,-,TRBV11-1,-,TGTGCCAGCAGCTTAGAACTTGACACCTCTGGGGCCAACGTCCTGACTTTC,CASSLELDTSGANVLTF
TRBJ2-1,-,TRBV18,-,TGTGCCAGCTCACCACCGAACAATGAGCAGTTCTTC,CASSPPNNEQFF
TRBJ2-1,-,TRBV14,-,TGTGCCAGCAGCCAAGCCTCAGGTTACAATGAGCAGTTCTTC,CASSQASGYNEQFF
TRBJ2-7,TRBD2,TRBV28,-,TGTGCCAGCAGTACCATTCTAGCGGGAGTTCGGTACGAGCAGTACTTC,CASSTILAGVRYEQYF
TRBJ2-3,TRBD2,TRBV4-2,few,TGTGCCAGCAGGCCTAGCGGGAGGGCCAGCACAGATACGCAGTATTTT,CASRPSGRASTDTQYF
TRBJ2-1,TRBD2,TRBV12-3/TRBV12-4,-,TGTGCCAGCAGAATTAGCGGGGGAAGCAATGAGCAGTTCTTC,CASRISGGSNEQFF
TRBJ1-4,-,TRBV6-5,-,TGTGCCAGCAGTTGGAGGACAGAGAATGAAAAACTGTTTTTT,CASSWRTENEKLFF
TRBJ1-4,-,TRBV6-5,-,TGTGCCAGCAGTTACGGTGGCGGTTGGGCTGAAAAACTGTTTTTT,CASSYGGGWAEKLFF
TRBJ2-2,TRBD2,TRBV9,once,TGTGCCAGCAGCGTAACTAGCGGGAGTGTTCAGGACACCGGGGAGCTGTTTTTT,CASSVTSGSVQDTGELFF
TRBJ1-6,-,TRBV30,-,TGTGCCTGGAGGTTTCAGGGGACGGGGAATTCACCCCTCCACTTT,CAWRFQGTGNSPLHF
TRBJ2-2,TRBD2,TRBV12-3/TRBV12-4,-,TGTGCCAGCAGACCCGCGGGAGACCGGAACACCGGGGAGCTGTTTTTT,CASRPAGDRNTGELFF